The T cell receptor (beta chain) under discussion was sequenced for a study of shared clonotypes between healthy human individuals. Clones were read by immunoSEQ multiplex PCR, and TCRdb kept only the in-frame ones, dropping some. In the table there are around 500,000 clones, about 80% of which are singletons. CDR1 SGHTA and CDR2 FQGNSA come from the germline V gene. The CDR3 totals 16 residues. V was pared by 7 bases and J by 4 bases, with 10 bases of the junction left unmatched. Study-wide findings and caveats: Only blood underwent sampling, and tissue repertoires likely differ. Having only a few donors restricted how much genetic and exposure-history diversity was captured.

The table lists this clone with a few counts. The antigen is unknown. This clonotype originated in a woman between 40 and 50 years old in good health. Some clones in this sample may be carry-over from other donors' samples. Sequencing input: PBMCs. The V and J genes are TRBV7-2 and TRBJ2-3; 11 bases line up with TRBD2. DNA of the CDR3: TGTGCCAGCACTAACCTAGCGGGAGGTTCGGCAGATACGCAGTATTTT. Translated, it gives CASTNLAGGSADTQYF.